Here is one T cell receptor beta chain with its context. Its matching antigen is unknown. This entry is derived from a study of CD8 T cells in ankylosing spondylitis. TCRdb ran MiXCR on the 5' RACE reads and lists one entry per CDR3 protein. Of hundreds of thousands of distinct CDR3 sequences in the sample, 17% were seen once. Study-level points and caveats: Made up of 7 to 9 highly homologous variants, a TCR beta motif appeared characteristic of ankylosing spondylitis blood. Disease-linked clones displayed a CD8+ phenotype and appeared relatively rarely in peripheral blood.

The sample consisted of blood, either unsorted or a sorted T cell fraction (not recorded which). The clonotype was recovered from a male donor with ankylosing spondylitis.

In DNA form, the CDR3 reads TGTGCCAGCAGTGAACGACGTAGGACCTCTATCTCTTCAGAGGCAAGAGAGACCCAGTACTTC. Encoded protein: CASSERRRTSISSEARETQYF. The chain is built from TRBV2 and TRBJ2-5, with D unclear. V was clipped by 2 bases and J by 4 bases, with 32 bases between them. The length of the CDR3 is 21 residues. Per the germline V gene, CDR1 is SNHLY and CDR2 is FYNNEI.